The 23 T cell receptor beta chains reported below all come from one sample, sequenced in a study of blood T cell repertoires in COVID-19 (dated by TCRdb to 2018 to 2021). Library preparation was by the immunoSEQ multiplex PCR assay. Sourced from immuneACCESS, this table was stored by TCRdb with only in-frame sequences that have V and J called. A share of the clones is absent; for the studies checked, an unresolved V gene accounts for under half, and the remainder has no known explanation. Here the sample has 90,000 to 100,000 clones; 70% to 90% occur a single time. The top ten hold over 3.5% of the sample. The sequenced sample consisted of peripheral blood. Receptors were obtained from a man between 60 and 75 years old with acute or convalescent COVID-19.

The gene calls are TRBV20-1 and TRBJ2-1, with unresolved D. In germline, CDR1 is DFQATT, CDR2 SNEGSKA (reference sequence). The CDR3 totals 11 residues. The V end lost 2 bases, the J end lost 8 bases, and 7 bases lay between the germline ends. CDR3 amino acids: CSARPDYEQFF. CDR3 nucleotides: TGCAGTGCTAGACCTGACTATGAGCAGTTCTTC.

The gene calls are TRBV18 and TRBJ1-4; 7 bases line up with TRBD1. Germline CDR1 KGHSH, CDR2 LQKENI. J lost 3 bases, V lost 0 bases, and 7 bases had no gene match. This CDR3 region has 17 residues. The CDR3: CASSPPKTGQANEKLFF. The DNA of the CDR3 is TGTGCCAGCTCACCACCGAAGACAGGGCAGGCTAATGAAAAACTGTTTTTT.

This clone has just a few counts. In DNA form, the CDR3 reads TGTGCCATCAGTGAGACAGGGGGCAACTCTGGGGCCAACGTCCTGACTTTC. This sequence encodes CAISETGGNSGANVLTF. The chain has TRBV10-3 and TRBJ2-6, with TRBD1 matching 9 bases. CDR1 and CDR2 (germline): ENHRY, SYGVKD. The CDR3 extends over 17 amino acids. Trimming at V came to 2 bases and at J to 0 bases, leaving 2 bases not matched to a gene.

The chain carries TRBV6-6 and TRBJ2-1; TRBD2 aligns across 7 bases. Germline V gene lookup returns CDR1 MNHNY and CDR2 SVGAGI (reference sequence). The CDR3 extends over 15 amino acids. The CDR3 loop is CALGTMDGSYNEQFF. In DNA, the CDR3 is TGTGCTCTGGGGACTATGGACGGCTCCTACAATGAGCAGTTCTTC.

The rearrangement links TRBV7-2 to TRBJ1-1, with no clear D. Trimming cost V 2 bases and J 1 base, with 8 bases left between them. This CDR3 has 14 residues. Germline CDR1 and CDR2: SGHTA and FQGNSA. CDR3 region: CASSLRQANTEAFF. The DNA of the CDR3 is TGTGCCAGCAGCTTACGGCAGGCGAACACTGAAGCTTTCTTT. The whole variable domain, filled in from reference TRBV7-2 and TRBJ1-1, reads GAGVSQSPSNKVTEKGKDVELRCDPISGHTALYWYRQSLGQGLEFLIYFQGNSAPDKSGLPSDRFSAERTGGSVSTLTIQRTQQEDSAVYLCASSLRQANTEAFFGQGTRLTVV.

The genes are TRBV6-2 or TRBV6-3 and TRBJ1-1, with D hard to call. The CDR3 length is 14 residues. Germline V gives CDR1 MNHEY, CDR2 SVGEGT. V was clipped by 2 bases and J by 13 bases, with 20 bases between them. CDR3 nucleotide sequence: TGTGCCAGCAGTTACCCGAACGGGGAATCTTTTGGTTTCTTT. Translating gives CASSYPNGESFGFF.

This chain connects TRBV18 to TRBJ1-1; D ambiguous. Germline V gives CDR1 KGHSH, CDR2 LQKENI. Trimming took 3 bases from V and 1 from J, leaving 6 bases between them. The CDR3 has 13 residues. The CDR3 DNA reads TGTGCCAGCTCACCCACTGAGAACACTGAAGCTTTCTTT. It translates to CASSPTENTEAFF.

This chain uses TRBV11-2 with TRBJ1-1; TRBD1 might be the D (6 bases). Germline CDR1 is SGHAT and CDR2 is FQNNGV. The CDR3 consists of 12 residues. The V end lost 3 bases, the J end lost 8 bases, and 10 bases lay between the germline ends. CDR3 residues: CASSFAGDEAFF. CDR3 nucleotide sequence: TGTGCCAGCAGCTTTGCAGGGGACGAAGCTTTCTTT.

The V gene is TRBV19, the J gene TRBJ1-2, with D possibly matching TRBD1 (6 bases). This CDR3 is built from 14 residues. Germline CDR1 and CDR2: LNHDA and SQIVND (reference sequence). V lost 5 bases to trimming and J lost 1 base, with 11 bases between them. CDR3: CASSRTVRNYGYTF. CDR3 in DNA: TGTGCCAGTAGTCGGACAGTCCGTAACTATGGCTACACCTTC. Full variable domain (outside the CDR3, taken from reference TRBV19 and TRBJ1-2): DGGITQSPKYLFRKEGQNVTLSCEQNLNHDAMYWYRQDPGQGLRLIYYSQIVNDFQKGDIAEGYSVSREKKESFPLTVTSAQKNPTAFYLCASSRTVRNYGYTFGSGTRLTVV.

This rearrangement joins TRBV30 to TRBJ1-1; D gene ambiguous. Trimming pared 2 bases from V and 4 bases from J, leaving 8 bases between. This CDR3 region has 12 residues. CDR1 GTSNPN and CDR2 SVGIG come from the germline V gene (reference sequence). CDR3 sequence reads: CAWSRGLTEAFF. CDR3 sequence (DNA): TGTGCCTGGAGTCGAGGGCTCACTGAAGCTTTCTTT.

The rearrangement uses TRBV25-1 and TRBJ1-1, with 8 bases that match TRBD1. Losses at the gene ends were 5 bases for V and 9 bases for J; bases not matched to a gene: 8. CDR3 length: 13 amino acids. CDR1 is MGHDK, CDR2 SYGVNS, per germline. Here the CDR3 DNA reads TGTGCCAGCAGTACAGGGGGTCGACAGCAAGCTTTCTTT. Translated: CASSTGGRQQAFF.

V usage is TRBV5-4 and J usage is TRBJ2-1, with 10 bases lining up with TRBD1. The CDR3 totals 15 residues. Germline V CDR1 and CDR2: SGHNT, YYREEE (reference sequence). J lost 9 bases, V lost 5 bases, and 11 bases had no gene match. The CDR3 region is CASSRGGQGITEQFF. For the CDR3, the DNA is TGTGCCAGCAGTCGAGGGGGACAGGGGATTACTGAGCAGTTCTTC.

V gene TRBV11-3 combines with J gene TRBJ2-1, with TRBD2 identical over 7 bases. The CDR3 has 16 amino acids. Trimming took 5 bases from V and 7 from J; bases not matched to a gene: 14. Germline loops: CDR1 SGHNT, CDR2 YENEEA. The CDR3 nucleotides read TGTGCCAGCAGCGTTCTTCTTCTAGCGGAGCCAAATGAGCAGTTCTTC. This codes for CASSVLLLAEPNEQFF.

V gene TRBV5-1 combines with J gene TRBJ2-1; unclear D gene. V lost 0 bases to trimming and J lost 15 bases, with 19 bases between them. This CDR3 comprises 14 residues. In germline, CDR1 is SGHRS, CDR2 YFSETQ. The CDR3 loop reads CASSLALVDLRRFF. The CDR3, as DNA: TGCGCCAGCAGCTTGGCCCTCGTCGACCTGCGGCGGTTCTTC.

The V call is TRBV4-1, the J call TRBJ2-4, with a weak D call TRBD2 (6 bases). V lost 1 base and J 1 base, leaving 14 bases between the germline ends. The CDR3 has 17 residues. Germline CDR1 and CDR2: MGHRA and YSYEKL. The CDR3 DNA reads as TGCGCCAGCAGCCAAGGATCAGGGAGGACGGCCAAAAACATTCAGTACTTC. It specifies CASSQGSGRTAKNIQYF.

About this clone itself: An end of the junction does not agree with germline; a read error may underlie this. The J gene is TRBJ1-3, the V gene TRBV6-5, with 7 bases identical to TRBD1. The CDR3 extends over 13 amino acids. The germline V gene has CDR1 MNHEY and CDR2 SVGAGI. CDR3 coding DNA: TGCGGCACAGGGGACCTCTCTGGAAACACCATATATTTT. It codes for CGTGDLSGNTIYF.

There are a few counts of this clone. J is TRBJ1-2 and V is TRBV7-2; 7 bases are shared with TRBD1. The trim removed 4 bases at V and 2 bases at J, leaving 1 base unmatched. This CDR3 comprises 13 residues. CDR1 is SGHTA, CDR2 FQGNSA, per germline. The CDR3 nucleotides are TGTGCCAGCAGCTCGACAGGGAACTATGGCTACACCTTC. Encoded protein: CASSSTGNYGYTF.

The chain links TRBV19 to TRBJ1-2, with a weak D call TRBD1 (6 bases). Trimming left V 3 bases short and J 2 bases short, with 10 bases between. The CDR3 runs to 14 residues. Germline V gene data show CDR1 as LNHDA and CDR2 as SQIVND (reference sequence). CDR3 nucleotides: TGTGCCAGTAGTATTAAACAGGGAAACTATGGCTACACCTTC. Encoded protein: CASSIKQGNYGYTF. Full variable domain (remainder filled in from reference TRBV19 and TRBJ1-2): DGGITQSPKYLFRKEGQNVTLSCEQNLNHDAMYWYRQDPGQGLRLIYYSQIVNDFQKGDIAEGYSVSREKKESFPLTVTSAQKNPTAFYLCASSIKQGNYGYTFGSGTRLTVV.

This chain connects TRBV15 to TRBJ2-7; D remains ambiguous. The V end lost 0 bases, the J end lost 0 bases, and 6 bases lay between the germline ends. Germline CDR1 reads LNHNV; CDR2 reads YYDKDF (reference sequence). The CDR3 runs 14 residues. CDR3 loop: CATSRDRGSYEQYV. CDR3 in DNA: TGTGCCACCAGCAGAGATCGCGGCTCCTACGAGCAGTACGTC.

The V and J genes are TRBV18 and TRBJ1-2; D remains ambiguous. The CDR3 is 14 amino acids. Deletions cut 1 base from V and 7 bases from J, with 13 bases between. Germline V gives CDR1 KGHSH, CDR2 LQKENI. The CDR3 DNA is TGTGCCAGCTCACCACGGACGGAGGAGTCTGGCTACACCTTC. Protein: CASSPRTEESGYTF.

The chain joins TRBV7-2 to TRBJ2-1; 10 bases are a match to TRBD2. Germline assignment: CDR1 SGHTA and CDR2 FQGNSA. J gave up 0 bases and V 6 bases, and 2 bases lay outside the gene matches. This CDR3 is built from 15 residues. CDR3 nucleotide sequence: TGTGCCAGCAGGGCTAGCGGGAGCTCCTACAATGAGCAGTTCTTC. This encodes CASRASGSSYNEQFF.

This clone was recorded a few times. The chain uses TRBV12-3 or TRBV12-4 and TRBJ2-2; 7 bases fit TRBD1. The CDR3 runs to 13 residues. Trimming at V came to 5 bases and at J to 5 bases, leaving 2 bases not matched to a gene. CDR3 DNA: TGTGCCAGCAGTCGGACAGGTACCGGGGAGCTGTTTTTT. Its translation is CASSRTGTGELFF.

V and J are TRBV12-3 or TRBV12-4 and TRBJ1-1; unclear D gene. The CDR3 has 11 residues. V was clipped by 3 bases and J by 11 bases, with 10 bases between them. The CDR3: CASSLGPGAFF. CDR3 DNA sequence: TGTGCCAGCAGTTTGGGTCCCGGGGCTTTCTTT.